This T cell receptor (beta chain) comes out of a study of T cell clones after liver transplantation. For the study at large: Tolerant meant at least one year fully off immunosuppression without liver enzymes above twice normal.

Germline V gene lookup returns CDR1 SGHTA and CDR2 FQGNSA. The ends were cut back, 2 bases at V and 2 bases at J, with 12 bases in the middle. The CDR3 is 15 amino acids. As concerns this clone: Its antigen is currently unknown.

Unstimulated PBMCs were sorted into CD3+CD4+ and CD3+CD8+ populations. Whole-study findings and limits: A significant post-transplant drop in circulating graft-donor-reactive CD4 TCRbeta sequences occurred in most of the 8 subjects. The donor-reactive repertoire was only partly measurable in two subjects, lacking donor cells.

Using immunoSEQ multiplex PCR, the repertoire was profiled, and TCRdb retains in-frame clones only, with some absent. The sample lists roughly 73,000 clones, around 80% seen once, with approximately 0.55% in the top ten. This TCR was sampled from a human donor who received a liver transplant. Sequences were derived from CD4+ T cells from blood, sampled before liver transplant. The chain links TRBV7-2 to TRBJ2-5; a weak D match, TRBD2 (6 bases). CDR3 coding DNA: TGTGCCAGCAGCTTAAGGAGGGCCCCACAAGAGACCCAGTACTTC. Residues: CASSLRRAPQETQYF.